This T cell receptor (beta chain) was captured in a study of regulatory T cells in long-lasting Graves disease. Study observations and caveats: Favored usage of TRBV28, TRBJ1-2 and TRBJ2-5 was recorded in persistent disease.

Germline-derived CDR1 and CDR2 are LNHDA and SQIVND (reference sequence). CDR3 size: 15 residues. V was cut by 0 bases and J by 7 bases, with 13 bases left in between. Comment on this clonotype: Its antigen is unidentified.

Arm-PCR of CDR3 regions and iRepertoire HTBI primers were used to build TCR beta libraries. TCRdb analysed the multiplex PCR reads with MiXCR anew, one entry per CDR3 protein. Of under 450,000 distinct CDR3 sequences listed, around 15% were seen once; the top ten hold 20% to 25%. As for time point: newly diagnosed GD, antithyroid drugs for less than 3 months. Researchers made the TCR library from RNA that was extracted from PBMCs. It was by American Thyroid Association guidelines that Graves' disease was diagnosed. The data also belong to a second study, concerning T cells in Graves' hyperthyroidism and ophthalmopathy. That study reports: Expanded thyroid clonotypes (above 0.001) were mostly also found in blood.

The sample was peripheral blood mononuclear cells (PBMCs), taken at new diagnosis, from a patient treated with antithyroid drugs. The TCR was taken from a woman aged 18-35 years with Graves disease. The chain uses TRBV19 and TRBJ2-1; a possible D gene is TRBD1 (6 bases). Here the CDR3 DNA reads TGTGCCAGTAGTATAGAGGGGGCCACCTTTAATGAGCAGTTCTTC. Amino acids: CASSIEGATFNEQFF. The full variable domain, with the rest looked up from reference TRBV19 and TRBJ2-1, is DGGITQSPKYLFRKEGQNVTLSCEQNLNHDAMYWYRQDPGQGLRLIYYSQIVNDFQKGDIAEGYSVSREKKESFPLTVTSAQKNPTAFYLCASSIEGATFNEQFFGPGTRLTVL.